This T cell receptor beta chain came from a study of blood T cells in healthy people across ages. Study results and caveats: Per million T cells, the diversity of TCR beta decreased roughly linearly as age advanced. Since the PBMCs were unsorted, naive and antigen-experienced cells could not be conclusively compared.

Researchers isolated at least 6 million PBMCs per sample. This clonotype has ten or more counts. Its antigen is still unknown. The use of a sample-barcoded 5' primer and a J-beta primer mix characterized a second PCR of roughly 6 to 11 cycles. TCRdb re-called the 5' RACE reads through MiXCR, storing one row per CDR3 protein. This table has 550,000 to 700,000 distinct CDR3 sequences, 27% appearing once. CDR1 GTSNPN and CDR2 SVGIG come from the germline V gene (reference sequence). The CDR3 spans 15 residues. V was cut by 2 bases and J by 1 base, with 14 bases left in between. This TCR was recovered from a woman aged 70 to 79 in good health. The specimen sequenced was blood. This chain connects TRBV30 to TRBJ2-5; D is perhaps TRBD2 (6 bases). In DNA, the CDR3 is TGTGCCTGGAGTAAGGGATTGCGGGGCCAAGAGACCCAGTACTTC. As protein: CAWSKGLRGQETQYF.